These 16 T cell receptor beta chains came from one sample sequenced in a study of blood T cell repertoires in COVID-19. Repertoires were generated with immunoSEQ multiplex PCR, while TCRdb's copy carries only in-frame clones and drops some. The data hold approximately 110,000 clones, with roughly 92% observed a single time. Sequencing used peripheral blood. Receptor source: a man in his fifties with COVID-19, enrolled during active disease.

The rearrangement joins TRBV23-1 to TRBJ1-5, with 10 nucleotides matching TRBD1. TRBV23-1 is labeled an ORF, and its function is uncertain. V was pared by 2 bases and J by 7 bases, with 8 bases of the junction left unmatched. The CDR3 totals 16 residues. The CDR3 sequence: CASSQTRDRGWQPQHF. CDR3 in DNA: TGCGCCAGCAGTCAAACCCGGGACAGGGGTTGGCAGCCCCAGCATTTT.

This chain links TRBV24-1 with TRBJ2-4; 8 bases map to TRBD1. The CDR3 sequence is 17 residues long. After removal of 4 bases from V and 6 bases from J, the junction contained 13 bases not matched to a gene. In germline, CDR1 is KGHDR, CDR2 SFDVKD. CDR3 in DNA: TGTGCCACCAGTGACTCGAGGACAGGGAATTTACGAAACATTCAGTACTTC. Protein sequence: CATSDSRTGNLRNIQYF.

The genes are TRBV7-2 and TRBJ2-1; 15 bases are a match to TRBD2. The CDR3 has 16 amino acids. In germline, CDR1 is SGHTA, CDR2 FQGNSA. After removal of 9 bases from V and 9 bases from J, the junction contained 12 bases not matched to a gene. As DNA, the CDR3 is TGTGCCAGTACCAGGGGGACTAGCGGGAGGTCGGTTGAGCAGTTCTTC. Protein sequence: CASTRGTSGRSVEQFF.

This chain connects TRBV18 to TRBJ1-1; D call uncertain. Germline values: CDR1 KGHSH, CDR2 LQKENI. Deletions cut 2 bases from V and 0 bases from J, with 7 bases between. The CDR3 has 14 residues. Here the CDR3 reads CASSPTVVNTEAFF. CDR3 coding DNA: TGTGCCAGCTCACCAACGGTTGTGAACACTGAAGCTTTCTTT.

V and J are TRBV14 and TRBJ2-4; tentative D call: TRBD2 (6 bases). Germline values: CDR1 SGHDN, CDR2 FVKESK. The CDR3 extends over 15 amino acids. Trimming removed 1 base from V and 5 bases from J, with 12 bases in between. For the CDR3, the DNA is TGTGCCAGCAGCCAAGCCGGGAGCATCCAAAACATTCAGTACTTC. It codes for CASSQAGSIQNIQYF.

This clone appeared a single time. The CDR3 coding sequence is TGCAGCTTCATCCCGGGAAACACTGAAGCTTTCTTT. It encodes CSFIPGNTEAFF. This chain joins TRBV29-1 and TRBJ1-1; D gene ambiguous. V was clipped by 8 bases and J by 2 bases, with 12 bases between them. The germline CDR1 and CDR2 sequences are SQVTM and ANQGSEA. The CDR3 contains 12 residues.

CDR3 in amino acids: CSVVQGGYGYTF. The CDR3 nucleotides read TGCAGCGTCGTACAGGGGGGTTATGGCTACACCTTC. This sequence joins TRBV29-1 and TRBJ1-2; the match to TRBD1 covers 8 bases. CDR1 SQVTM and CDR2 ANQGSEA come from the germline V gene. The CDR3 has 12 amino acids. V lost 6 bases to trimming and J lost 5 bases; unmatched junction nucleotides: 5.

The V and J genes are TRBV5-1 and TRBJ2-2; D is ambiguous. Per the germline V gene, CDR1 is SGHRS and CDR2 is YFSETQ. V lost 4 bases to trimming and J lost 7 bases, with 5 bases between them. The CDR3 is made up of 11 amino acids. CDR3: CASSIYGELFF. CDR3 nucleotides: TGCGCCAGCAGCATTTACGGGGAGCTGTTTTTT.

Only one count was recorded for this clone. The CDR3 region is CASSQGWDRAHSPLHF. The CDR3 nucleotides read TGCGCCAGCAGCCAAGGCTGGGACAGGGCGCACTCACCCCTCCACTTT. This rearrangement joins TRBV4-1 to TRBJ1-6, with TRBD1 matching over 9 bases. The germline gives CDR1 MGHRA, CDR2 YSYEKL. The CDR3 runs to 16 residues. Trimming at V came to 1 base and at J to 10 bases, leaving 8 bases not matched to a gene.

The chain combines TRBV28 with TRBJ1-1; D not certain. CDR3 length: 12 residues. CDR1 is MDHEN and CDR2 is SYDVKM in the germline V gene. V lost 10 bases and J lost 11, with 20 bases in between. The CDR3 sequence: CATWEGISAAFF. CDR3 DNA: TGTGCCACCTGGGAGGGTATCAGTGCTGCTTTCTTT. The full variable domain, rest sourced from reference TRBV28 and TRBJ1-1, is DVKVTQSSRYLVKRTGEKVFLECVQDMDHENMFWYRQDPGLGLRLIYFSYDVKMKEKGDIPEGYSVSREKKERFSLILESASTNQTSMYLCATWEGISAAFFGQGTRLTVV.

In its sample, this clone was seen once. A read error may account for a junction end that differs from germline. V is TRBV10-3 and J is TRBJ1-6; D might be TRBD1 (5 bases). CDR3 length: 14 residues. CDR1 is ENHRY, CDR2 SYGVKD, per germline. CDR3: CHKRKAGYNSPLHF. The CDR3 nucleotides read TGCCATAAAAGGAAAGCAGGGTATAATTCACCCCTCCACTTT.

The chain links TRBV18 to TRBJ1-2; 7 positions match TRBD1. The junction had 6 bases not matched to a gene; V was cut back by 2 bases and J by 0 bases. The CDR3 sequence is 16 residues long. Germline loops: CDR1 KGHSH, CDR2 LQKENI. CDR3 bases: TGTGCCAGCTCACCATTGGACAGGCAAACTAACTATGGCTACACCTTC. As protein: CASSPLDRQTNYGYTF.

This sequence joins TRBV2 and TRBJ2-2, with 7 bases lining up with TRBD1. CDR1 and CDR2 (germline): SNHLY, FYNNEI. There are 16 residues in the CDR3. V lost 6 bases, J lost 9 bases, and 16 bases stayed unmatched. The CDR3 sequence is CASRSNRDSTMRELFF. The CDR3 nucleotides read TGTGCCAGCAGAAGCAACCGGGACAGTACTATGCGGGAGCTGTTTTTT.

This clone was picked up one time. The chain carries TRBV5-1 and TRBJ2-5; 14 positions match TRBD2. Per the germline V gene, CDR1 is SGHRS and CDR2 is YFSETQ. V was pared by 6 bases and J by 6 bases, with 7 bases of the junction left unmatched. This CDR3 is built from 15 residues. The CDR3 DNA follows: TGCGCCAGCACCGGACTAGCGGGAGGCGGGCAGACCCAGTACTTC. Its translation is CASTGLAGGGQTQYF.

This chain links TRBV28 with TRBJ1-5, with TRBD1 matching 7 bases. Germline CDR1 MDHEN, CDR2 SYDVKM. This CDR3 comprises 17 residues. With 4 bases clipped from V and 0 bases from J, the junction kept 9 bases outside the gene matches. CDR3 nucleotide sequence: TGTGCCAGCAGTTCCCCAGGGGGGACTTATAGCAATCAGCCCCAGCATTTT. Translated: CASSSPGGTYSNQPQHF.

The sample holds one count of this clone. The junction and the germline gene differ at one end; a read error may be behind it. J is TRBJ1-4 and V is TRBV19; D gene ambiguous. The CDR3 loop spans 9 amino acids. The germline CDR1 and CDR2 sequences are LNHDA and SQIVND (reference sequence). The CDR3 spells CASSRPWAF. The CDR3 DNA follows: TGTGCCAGTAGCCGCCCGTGGGCTTTT.